Listed below are T cell receptor beta chains from one sample, sequenced in a study of blood T cell repertoires in COVID-19. The assay was immunoSEQ multiplex PCR, and TCRdb's table has in-frame clones only and misses some. The data show around 89,000 clones, with roughly nine tenths seen just once and under 10% held by the top ten. The sequenced sample consisted of peripheral blood. The receptors derive from a man in his fifties with acute or convalescent COVID-19. The CDR3 runs from the conserved cysteine through the conserved F or W. The D gene is left open where the match is weak. Size is stated for part of the rows, as once, few or many counts, or as a class when the clone is expanded.

DNA	CDR3	D	size	V	J
TGCGCCAGCAGCGGTAGCGGGGGTCAAGAGACCCAGTACTTC	CASSGSGGQETQYF	TRBD2	-	TRBV5-1	TRBJ2-5
TGTGCCAGCAGACCCCAGGGGGGGAACACTGAAGCTTTCTTT	CASRPQGGNTEAFF	TRBD1	-	TRBV28	TRBJ1-1
TGTGCCAGCAGCTTGGGGGGCACTAGCACAGATACGCAGTATTTT	CASSLGGTSTDTQYF	-	-	TRBV5-6	TRBJ2-3
TGCGCCAGCAGCTTGTTAGCGGGGGGGCCGAGAAATGAGCAGTTCTTC	CASSLLAGGPRNEQFF	TRBD2	-	TRBV5-1	TRBJ2-1
TGTGCCAGCAGCCTAAGCGGGGGGCGGAGCAATGAGCAGTTCTTC	CASSLSGGRSNEQFF	TRBD2	-	TRBV7-3	TRBJ2-1
TGTGCCAGCAGTTTGTCACTAGCGGGGGAAACGCAGTATTTT	CASSLSLAGETQYF	TRBD2	few	TRBV27	TRBJ2-3
TGCAGCGTTGATGGGGACAGGGGGAGATATGGCTACACCTTC	CSVDGDRGRYGYTF	TRBD1	-	TRBV29-1	TRBJ1-2
TGCGCCAGCAGCCTGGGACAGTTGGGAAACACCATATATTTT	CASSLGQLGNTIYF	TRBD1	-	TRBV5-1	TRBJ1-3
TGCGCCAGCAGCCGTGACAGGGAGGATTCACCCCTCCACTTT	CASSRDREDSPLHF	TRBD1	-	TRBV5-1	TRBJ1-6
TGTGCCAGCAGCTTAGGCGGGGGGGCCGTTGGAGCGACCCAGTACTTC	CASSLGGGAVGATQYF	TRBD2	once	TRBV7-2	TRBJ2-5
TGTGCCAGTAGCCAAAATCCGGGACTAAGGAATGAGCAGTTCTTC	CASSQNPGLRNEQFF	TRBD2	once	TRBV19	TRBJ2-1
TGTGCCAGCAGCTCCACGGGGGAACCTGGGGCCAACGTCCTGACTTTC	CASSSTGEPGANVLTF	-	once	TRBV11-2	TRBJ2-6
TGTGCCAGCACCCCTGGACAGGGGGTCTATGGCTACACCTTC	CASTPGQGVYGYTF	TRBD1	-	TRBV13	TRBJ1-2
TGTGCCAGCAGCTCCCCGACAGGGGGCTACGGCTACACCTTC	CASSSPTGGYGYTF	TRBD1	-	TRBV5-5	TRBJ1-2
TGTGCCAGCAGCCCTCGGAGAGGGCGGACTGAAGCTTTCTTT	CASSPRRGRTEAFF	-	-	TRBV11-1	TRBJ1-1
TGTGCCAGCAGTGCCCATTTCTCCTACAATGAGCAGTTCTTC	CASSAHFSYNEQFF	-	-	TRBV6-4	TRBJ2-1
TGTGCTTCAAACCTCGGGTCGGGCAATCAGCCCCAGCATTTT	CASNLGSGNQPQHF	-	-	TRBV19	TRBJ1-5
TGTGCCACCAGTGGGCGGGGGAGAGAGACCCAGTACTTC	CATSGRGRETQYF	TRBD2	-	TRBV24-1	TRBJ2-5
TGTGCCAGCAGCTTGGAGGGGGGGCGCGGAAACACTGAAGCTTTCTTT	CASSLEGGRGNTEAFF	-	-	TRBV5-4	TRBJ1-1
TGTGCCAGCTCACCAGGACAGGGATCGAACACTGAAGCTTTCTTT	CASSPGQGSNTEAFF	TRBD1	few	TRBV18	TRBJ1-1
TGTGCCAGCAGCTTGGACAGCCTGAACACTGAAGCTTTCTTT	CASSLDSLNTEAFF	-	-	TRBV5-8	TRBJ1-1
TGTGCCTGGCCCAGACAATCCGGGGAGCTGTTTTTT	CAWPRQSGELFF	-	few	TRBV30	TRBJ2-2
TGTGCCAGCAGCTTGTTGGGGCGGAACACCGGGGAGCTGTTTTTT	CASSLLGRNTGELFF	-	-	TRBV5-6	TRBJ2-2
TGTGCCAGCAGCTTATGGGACAGGGGACCCGGGGGCTACACCTTC	CASSLWDRGPGGYTF	TRBD1	-	TRBV7-3	TRBJ1-2
TGTGCCAGCAGTTACTCGACGACACAGGGGGCCGCGGGAAATAGCAATCAGCCCCAGCATTTT	CASSYSTTQGAAGNSNQPQHF	TRBD1	-	TRBV6-2/TRBV6-3	TRBJ1-5
TGTGCCAGCGGTCTAGGGGGCAGTTACACTGAAGCTTTCTTT	CASGLGGSYTEAFF	TRBD1	-	TRBV2	TRBJ1-1
TGTGCCAGCAGTTTGACACCGACAGGGAAGAACACTGAAGCTTTCTTT	CASSLTPTGKNTEAFF	TRBD1	-	TRBV6-6	TRBJ1-1
TGTGCCAGTAGTATGGTGGGACAGACCTACGAGCAGTACTTC	CASSMVGQTYEQYF	TRBD1	-	TRBV19	TRBJ2-7
TGTGCCAGTAGTATCCGGACAGCGCTAGAGACCCAGTACTTC	CASSIRTALETQYF	-	-	TRBV19	TRBJ2-5
TGCGCCAGCAGCCAAGAGGGGGGAGGAACCGGGGAGCTGTTTTTT	CASSQEGGGTGELFF	-	-	TRBV4-1	TRBJ2-2
TGTGCCAGCAGCGAGGGGGCACGCACAGATACGCAGTATTTT	CASSEGARTDTQYF	TRBD1	-	TRBV9	TRBJ2-3
TGTGCCAGCTCACCACCGATAATAGCGGGGGCTCTCGGTAGCACAGATACGCAGTATTTT	CASSPPIIAGALGSTDTQYF	TRBD2	-	TRBV18	TRBJ2-3
TGTGCCAGCAGTGAGAGTGTCGGGGTAGCTGAGACCCAGTACTTC	CASSESVGVAETQYF	-	once	TRBV25-1	TRBJ2-5
TGCGCCAGCAGTCCACCTTTCCGGGACAACTCACTTCTGTCGGCTGGCGAGCAGTACTTC	CASSPPFRDNSLLSAGEQYF	-	-	TRBV23-1	TRBJ2-7
TGTGCCAGCAGCCAAGAGAGGACTATCCAAGAGACCCAGTACTTC	CASSQERTIQETQYF	-	-	TRBV4-2	TRBJ2-5
TGTGCCAGCAGTCCGGGGGGAGCGGGTCCCCAGCATTTT	CASSPGGAGPQHF	-	-	TRBV12-3/TRBV12-4	TRBJ1-5
TGTGCCAGCGCATTAGGGCGACAGACTGAAGCTTTCTTT	CASALGRQTEAFF	-	-	TRBV27	TRBJ1-1
TGTGCCAGCAGTTTCAGGGGTAGGTCACCCCTCCACTTT	CASSFRGRSPLHF	-	-	TRBV27	TRBJ1-6
TGTGCCAGCAGCTTAATAGGGGCCGACTCCTATGGCTACACCTTC	CASSLIGADSYGYTF	-	-	TRBV7-2	TRBJ1-2
TGTGCCAGCAGCCATTCACAGACGCGATCCACAGATACGCAGTATTTT	CASSHSQTRSTDTQYF	-	-	TRBV3-1/TRBV3-2	TRBJ2-3
TGTGCCAGCAGTGGGCCGGGAACCGGGGAGCTGTTTTTT	CASSGPGTGELFF	-	-	TRBV2	TRBJ2-2
TGTGCCAGCAGTGAATTAACAGGGGGCAAAGAGACCCAGTACTTC	CASSELTGGKETQYF	TRBD1	-	TRBV2	TRBJ2-5
TGCGCCAGCAGCACAGGGACTAGCGGCCAAGAGACCCAGTACTTC	CASSTGTSGQETQYF	TRBD2	-	TRBV5-1	TRBJ2-5
TGTGCCTGGAGTCTAGTGGGGGGGAAGCAGTTCTTC	CAWSLVGGKQFF	TRBD2	-	TRBV30	TRBJ2-1
TGTGCCAGTGTGACAGATTGGGACTATGGCTACACCTTC	CASVTDWDYGYTF	-	-	TRBV27	TRBJ1-2
TGTGCCAGCAGTCAGAGCACAGATACGCAGTATTTT	CASSQSTDTQYF	-	-	TRBV25-1	TRBJ2-3
TGTGCCAGCAGTTCCCGACTAGCGGGGGTTCGGACGCAGTATTTT	CASSSRLAGVRTQYF	TRBD2	-	TRBV27	TRBJ2-3
TGTGCCAGCAGTGCACAGGGGGCGCTTTCCCAGCATTTT	CASSAQGALSQHF	TRBD1	-	TRBV12-3/TRBV12-4	TRBJ1-5
TGTGCCAGCAGTTACTCGCCGGGACAGGTGATGGGCAATCAGCCCCAGCATTTT	CASSYSPGQVMGNQPQHF	TRBD1	-	TRBV6-2/TRBV6-3	TRBJ1-5
TGTGCCAGCAGATATAAACCCACAGGAAACACTGAAGCTTTCTTT	CASRYKPTGNTEAFF	-	-	TRBV6-1	TRBJ1-1
TGTGCCACCAGCAGAGCCTTAACAGGGAACTATGGCTACACCTTC	CATSRALTGNYGYTF	-	-	TRBV15	TRBJ1-2
TGTGCCTGGAGTGTAGGGTACAGGAGTATCTCACCCCTCCACTTT	CAWSVGYRSISPLHF	-	-	TRBV30	TRBJ1-6
TGCGCCAGCGGTCTGGCGGGGGGACAAGAGACCCAGTACTTC	CASGLAGGQETQYF	TRBD2	-	TRBV5-1	TRBJ2-5
TGTGCCAGCAGCTTGACAGGGCTTTCTGGAAACACCATATATTTT	CASSLTGLSGNTIYF	TRBD1	-	TRBV6-5	TRBJ1-3
TGTGCCAGCAGTTTGGGCCCTGCTTCACCCCTCCACTTT	CASSLGPASPLHF	-	-	TRBV12-3/TRBV12-4	TRBJ1-6